This T cell receptor (beta chain) was sequenced for a study of T-cell reconstitution after alpha-beta-depleted transplantation in children. V lost 2 bases, J lost 4 bases, and 12 bases lay in between. The CDR3 is made up of 14 amino acids. Germline-derived CDR1 and CDR2 are MNHEY and SVGAGI. Preparation of the TCRbeta library involved a method that used unique molecular identifiers. TCRdb reanalysed the PCR reads using MiXCR and keeps one entry per CDR3 protein. The table records over 400,000 distinct CDR3 sequences, over 40% of them present only once. This sequence originates from a girl between 2 and 10 years old with aplastic anemia, due to receive a stem cell transplant. The material sequenced was PBMCs, taken before TCRalphabeta/CD19-depleted stem cell transplant. This chain joins TRBV6-5 and TRBJ2-7; TRBD1 or TRBD2 may be the D gene (6 bases each). CDR3 in amino acids: CASSYGRGGYEQYF. CDR3 nucleotides: TGTGCCAGCAGTTACGGAAGAGGGGGGTACGAGCAGTACTTC.